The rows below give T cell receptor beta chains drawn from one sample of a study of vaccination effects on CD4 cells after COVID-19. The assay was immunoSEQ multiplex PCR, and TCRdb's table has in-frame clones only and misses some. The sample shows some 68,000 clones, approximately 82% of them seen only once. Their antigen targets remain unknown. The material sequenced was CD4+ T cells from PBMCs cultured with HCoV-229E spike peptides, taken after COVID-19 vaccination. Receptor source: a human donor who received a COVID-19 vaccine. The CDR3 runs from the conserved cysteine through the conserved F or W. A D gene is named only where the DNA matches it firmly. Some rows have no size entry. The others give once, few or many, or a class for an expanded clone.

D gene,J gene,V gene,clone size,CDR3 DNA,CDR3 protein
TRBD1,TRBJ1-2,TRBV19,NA,TGTGCCAGTAGAGACAATCCGGGACAGGGTATTGGCTACACCTTC,CASRDNPGQGIGYTF
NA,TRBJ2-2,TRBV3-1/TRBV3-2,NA,TGTGCCAGCAGCCGAGACGGGACTCCGAACACCGGGGAGCTGTTTTTT,CASSRDGTPNTGELFF
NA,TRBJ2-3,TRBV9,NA,TGTGCCAGCAGCGTAGGAGATCATGGGCGGGGCACAGATACGCAGTATTTT,CASSVGDHGRGTDTQYF
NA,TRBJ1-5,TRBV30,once,TGTGCCTGGAGTGGGAGTAGCAATCAGCCCCAGCATTTT,CAWSGSSNQPQHF
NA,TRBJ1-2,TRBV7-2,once,TGTGCCAGCAGCTTGGGCCGGGTCTATGGCTACACCTTC,CASSLGRVYGYTF
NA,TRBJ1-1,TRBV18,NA,TGTGCCAGCTCACCACAGATACAGGGCAAAGGAGTGAACACTGAAGCTTTCTTT,CASSPQIQGKGVNTEAFF
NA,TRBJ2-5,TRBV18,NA,TGTGCCAGCTCACCGGGCCCGAATAACCAAGAGACCCAGTACTTC,CASSPGPNNQETQYF
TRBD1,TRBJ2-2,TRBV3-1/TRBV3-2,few,TGTGCCAGCAGCCCGGGACAGGGCGACACCGGGGAGCTGTTTTTT,CASSPGQGDTGELFF
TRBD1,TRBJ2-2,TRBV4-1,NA,TGCGCCAGCAGCCAAGGACAGGGGGCGACCGGGGAGCTGTTTTTT,CASSQGQGATGELFF
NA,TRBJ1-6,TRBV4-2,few,TGTGCCAGCAGGTTGGGGGGCAGTTATTCACCCCTCCACTTT,CASRLGGSYSPLHF
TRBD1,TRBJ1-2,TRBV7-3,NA,TGTGCCAGCAGCCTCTCTGGACAGGCGGGGGGCTACACCTTC,CASSLSGQAGGYTF
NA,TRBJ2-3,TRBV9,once,TGTGCCAGCAGCGAATTGTGGGACCAAGGCCCAGATACGCAGTATTTT,CASSELWDQGPDTQYF
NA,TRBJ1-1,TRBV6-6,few,TGTGCCAGCAGGAGAACGACAGGCCCTGAAGCTTTCTTT,CASRRTTGPEAFF
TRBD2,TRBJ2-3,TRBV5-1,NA,TGCGCCAGCAGCCCGGGGACTAGCGGGGGGGCAGATACGCAGTATTTT,CASSPGTSGGADTQYF
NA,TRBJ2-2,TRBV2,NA,TGTGCCAGCGGGGGGGCCTACTCCACCGGGGAGCTGTTTTTT,CASGGAYSTGELFF